The clone carrying this T cell receptor (beta chain) was seen at least ten times. Its cognate antigen is unknown. The sample is drawn from a study of prognosis after radiotherapy for stage I lung cancer. Whole-study context: Individuals with stage I non-small cell lung cancer joined the cohort between early 2018 and 2019. Regarding the study as a whole: Patients without metastases reportedly showed TRBV and TRBJ gene usage unlike that of patients with metastases.

This CDR3 has 15 amino acids. J gave up 5 bases and V 1 base, and 3 bases lay outside the gene matches. CDR3 of TCR beta was amplified from genomic DNA via a two-round multiplex PCR. First-round PCR amplification was performed with primers specific to each TRBV and TRBJ gene. Each CDR3 protein gets one entry after TCRdb re-called the multiplex PCR reads with MiXCR. The sample consists of 30,000 to 40,000 distinct CDR3 sequences, 30% to 35% of them appearing once. Source: PBMCs, taken before or after stereotactic body radiation therapy (not recorded which). This TCR was sampled from a donor at least 50 years old with non-small cell lung cancer. The chain is built from TRBV12-3 or TRBV12-4 and TRBJ2-5; TRBD1 matches 11 bases. The CDR3 coding sequence is TGTGCCAGCAGTTTAGGAGGGACAGGGGGGGAGACCCAGTACTTC. Translation gives CASSLGGTGGETQYF.